The sequence of this T cell receptor beta chain was determined in a study of T-cell reconstitution after alpha-beta-depleted transplantation in children. The library targeted TCRbeta and was prepared with unique molecular identifiers. TCRdb re-analysed the PCR reads in MiXCR, keeping a single row per CDR3 protein. The repertoire has 900,000 or so distinct CDR3 sequences, under 20% of them found once; the top ten carry about 4.6%. Looked up from germline, CDR1 is MGHRA and CDR2 is YSYEKL. The CDR3 runs to 17 residues. The V end was cut by 1 base, the J end by 0 bases, with 13 bases between. The clonotype was recovered from a male patient aged 10-17 years who had a stem cell transplant for acute lymphoblastic leukemia, so the T cells may come from the graft donor. This rearrangement joins TRBV4-1 to TRBJ2-4; D tentatively reads TRBD1 or TRBD2 (5 bases each). The specimen comprised PBMCs, mostly from graft donor cells, sampled 360 days after TCRalphabeta/CD19-depleted stem cell transplant. This chain's CDR3 is CASSQGGTSLAKNIQYF. The DNA for the CDR3 is TGCGCCAGCAGCCAAGGGGGGACCTCACTAGCCAAAAACATTCAGTACTTC.